A selection of T cell receptor beta chains follows, all from one sample in a study of post-analysis software for immune sequencing data. TCRdb passed the PCR reads through MiXCR, listing each CDR3 protein once. Altogether roughly 800,000 distinct CDR3 sequences are present, approximately 57% being singletons, with the ten largest covering around 4.5%. The sample was blood. The source is a girl aged 5 to 17 with multiple sclerosis. Each CDR3 is given with its conserved first and last residue. D genes are given only for firm matches. Size is omitted from some rows. Given values are once, few, many or a class for expanded clones.

TRBD1 TRBJ2-7 once TRBV28 CASSPRWTGSRYEQYF TGTGCCAGCAGTCCGCGATGGACAGGGAGTCGTTACGAGCAGTACTTC
TRBD1 TRBJ2-1 NA TRBV24-1 CATSDPSGGALNEQFF TGTGCCACCAGTGATCCTTCAGGGGGCGCTTTAAATGAGCAGTTCTTC
TRBD1 TRBJ2-7 NA TRBV5-1 CASSSQGAHYEQYF TGCGCCAGCAGCTCACAGGGGGCACACTACGAGCAGTACTTC
NA TRBJ1-1 NA TRBV29-1 CSVDRDVKEAFF TGCAGCGTTGACAGGGATGTAAAGGAAGCTTTCTTT
NA TRBJ2-7 NA TRBV11-1 CASGTYAYEQYF TGTGCCAGCGGGACATACGCCTACGAGCAGTACTTC
NA TRBJ2-3 NA TRBV24-1 CATSDRNRTQYF TGTGCCACCAGTGATCGAAATCGTACGCAGTATTTT
NA TRBJ2-3 NA TRBV3-1 CASSQRGSDTQYF TGTGCCAGCAGCCAACGGGGGTCAGATACGCAGTATTTT
NA TRBJ2-1 NA TRBV5-1 CASSGRELDNEQFF TGCGCCAGCAGCGGCAGGGAGTTGGACAATGAGCAGTTCTTC
NA TRBJ2-7 NA TRBV4-2 CASSQGQDNYEQYF TGTGCCAGCAGCCAAGGGCAGGACAACTACGAGCAGTACTTC
TRBD1 TRBJ1-5 NA TRBV20-1 CSARTGGMGNQPQHF TGCAGTGCTAGGACAGGGGGAATGGGCAATCAGCCCCAGCATTTT
TRBD2 TRBJ2-5 NA TRBV5-5 CASSPGTSGGTQKETQYF TGTGCCAGCAGCCCCGGGACTAGCGGGGGGACCCAGAAAGAGACCCAGTACTTC
TRBD1 TRBJ2-5 few TRBV20-1 CSARGAGGETQYF TGCAGTGCTAGAGGTGCAGGGGGAGAGACCCAGTACTTC
NA TRBJ2-5 NA TRBV12-3/TRBV12-4 CASSPRARGIWGETQYF TGTGCCAGCAGTCCCCGTGCCCGGGGTATCTGGGGCGAGACCCAGTACTTC
NA TRBJ1-1 few TRBV6-1 CASSPVMNTEAFF TGTGCCAGCTCCCCCGTCATGAACACTGAAGCTTTCTTT
NA TRBJ1-2 few TRBV5-1 CASSLSGRADYGYTF TGCGCCAGCAGCCTAAGTGGTAGGGCGGACTATGGCTACACCTTC
TRBD1 TRBJ2-1 NA TRBV11-2 CASSLAPGTASYNEQFF TGTGCCAGCAGCTTAGCGCCCGGGACAGCATCCTACAATGAGCAGTTCTTC
TRBD2 TRBJ2-5 NA TRBV7-9 CASSTHQRGVQETQYF TGTGCCAGCAGCACCCACCAGCGGGGGGTCCAAGAGACCCAGTACTTC
TRBD2 TRBJ2-1 NA TRBV7-9 CASSSTSGSLGNEQFF TGTGCCAGCAGCTCGACTAGCGGGAGTCTAGGAAATGAGCAGTTCTTC
NA TRBJ2-1 NA TRBV15 CATSASRWEQFF TGTGCCACCAGCGCTAGTAGGTGGGAGCAGTTCTTC
NA TRBJ2-5 few TRBV6-5 CASSNTPTEETQYF TGTGCCAGCAGCAATACCCCGACAGAAGAGACCCAGTACTTC
TRBD2 TRBJ2-3 few TRBV6-6 CASIRRDYLTDTQYF TGTGCCAGCATTCGACGGGACTATCTCACAGATACGCAGTATTTT
TRBD1 TRBJ2-1 few TRBV5-1 CASSANRDRPLNEQFF TGCGCCAGCAGCGCAAACCGGGACAGGCCCCTCAATGAGCAGTTCTTC
NA TRBJ2-1 few TRBV6-2/TRBV6-3 CASSPLSSTALNEQFF TGTGCCAGCAGCCCCCTTTCTAGCACGGCCCTCAATGAGCAGTTCTTC
NA TRBJ2-1 NA TRBV30 CAWLWTQSSYNGQFF TGTGCCTGGCTCTGGACCCAGAGCTCCTACAATGGGCAGTTCTTC
TRBD2 TRBJ2-3 few TRBV5-1 CASSLGWTSGNAQYF TGCGCCAGCAGCTTGGGTTGGACTAGCGGGAACGCGCAGTATTTT
NA TRBJ1-2 NA TRBV7-8 CASSPDQNYGYTF TGTGCCAGCAGCCCGGACCAAAACTATGGCTACACCTTC
NA TRBJ2-3 few TRBV11-2 CASSLGGGLTDTQYF TGTGCCAGCAGCTTAGGTGGGGGTCTCACAGATACGCAGTATTTT
TRBD1 TRBJ2-5 NA TRBV4-2 CASSKGAGAETQYF TGTGCCAGCAGCAAGGGGGCTGGGGCGGAGACCCAGTACTTC
TRBD2 TRBJ2-3 NA TRBV7-3 CASSLRREAADTQYF TGTGCCAGCAGCTTAAGGCGGGAGGCGGCAGATACGCAGTATTTT
NA TRBJ2-7 NA TRBV18 CASSIKYEQYF TGTGCCAGCTCAATCAAGTACGAGCAGTACTTC
TRBD2 TRBJ2-1 NA TRBV5-1 CASSPSGGTEQFF TGCGCCAGCAGCCCTTCGGGGGGTACTGAGCAGTTCTTC
TRBD1 TRBJ2-6 NA TRBV28 CASNTGGSYGANVLTF TGTGCCAGCAATACAGGGGGATCGTACGGGGCCAACGTCCTGACTTTC
NA TRBJ2-7 NA TRBV27 CASSPTNGVQTAEYF TGTGCCAGCAGTCCTACGAATGGGGTCCAGACAGCCGAGTACTTC
TRBD1 TRBJ2-3 NA TRBV29-1 CSVDRADTGTQYF TGCAGCGTGGACAGGGCGGACACAGGTACGCAGTATTTT
NA TRBJ1-1 NA TRBV3-1 CASTVWGARNTEAFF TGTGCCAGCACCGTATGGGGGGCCAGGAACACTGAAGCTTTCTTT
NA TRBJ2-1 few TRBV7-2 CASSSVKGYNEQFF TGTGCCAGCAGCTCCGTCAAGGGATACAATGAGCAGTTCTTC
NA TRBJ2-7 NA TRBV3-1 CASSQDMSYEQYF TGTGCCAGCAGCCAAGATATGTCCTACGAGCAGTACTTC
NA TRBJ1-4 NA TRBV6-5 CASSRGPDQTQGKLFF TGTGCCAGCAGCCGGGGACCGGATCAAACTCAGGGAAAACTGTTTTTT
NA TRBJ1-2 once TRBV12-3/TRBV12-4 CASSPQENYGYTF TGTGCCAGCAGTCCGCAAGAGAACTATGGCTACACCTTC
TRBD2 TRBJ2-7 few TRBV6-2/TRBV6-3 CASSYQVGSSGISYEQYF TGTGCCAGCAGTTACCAGGTTGGGTCTAGCGGGATCTCCTACGAGCAGTACTTC
TRBD1 TRBJ1-3 once TRBV20-1 CSATDRASGNTIYF TGCAGTGCTACCGACAGGGCTTCTGGAAACACCATATATTTT
TRBD2 TRBJ2-1 NA TRBV29-1 CSASRRLAADEQFF TGCAGCGCCTCAAGGCGACTAGCGGCAGATGAGCAGTTCTTC
NA TRBJ2-1 NA TRBV12-3/TRBV12-4 CASSLQLVHEQFF TGTGCCAGCAGTTTACAACTGGTGCATGAGCAGTTCTTC
NA TRBJ1-1 NA TRBV5-1 CASSLGSGTGTEAFF TGCGCCAGCAGCTTGGGGTCGGGGACGGGCACTGAAGCTTTCTTT
TRBD1 TRBJ2-7 NA TRBV12-3/TRBV12-4 CASRYGTGAYEQYF TGTGCCAGCAGATACGGGACAGGGGCGTACGAGCAGTACTTC
NA TRBJ2-1 NA TRBV6-7 CASSFGAVEGYNEQFF TGTGCCAGCAGTTTTGGAGCGGTCGAAGGCTACAATGAGCAGTTCTTC
TRBD1 TRBJ1-1 NA TRBV6-5 CASRREPGQRPEAFF TGTGCCAGCAGGCGAGAACCGGGACAGCGTCCTGAAGCTTTCTTT
TRBD1 TRBJ2-1 NA TRBV20-1 CSAFIRGPGYNEQFF TGCAGTGCTTTCATAAGGGGGCCCGGTTACAATGAGCAGTTCTTC
TRBD2 TRBJ2-5 NA TRBV20-1 CSASTSGGAVETQYF TGCAGTGCTTCGACTAGCGGGGGGGCCGTGGAGACCCAGTACTTC
NA TRBJ2-7 NA TRBV5-1 CASSNPTRPGLIHYEQYF TGCGCCAGCAGCAACCCGACTCGGCCGGGACTGATTCACTACGAGCAGTACTTC
NA TRBJ1-2 NA TRBV27 CASSLGARGGIYYGYTF TGTGCCAGCAGTTTAGGCGCGAGGGGCGGGATCTACTATGGCTACACCTTC
NA TRBJ2-5 NA TRBV12-3/TRBV12-4 CASSLKTQYF TGTGCCAGCAGTTTAAAGACCCAGTACTTC
NA TRBJ2-3 NA TRBV15 CATSRVQTGSQGTQYF TGTGCCACCAGCAGAGTCCAGACTGGCTCTCAAGGTACGCAGTATTTT